This is a list of T cell receptor beta chains from one sample in a study of cytomegalovirus exposure and HLA in healthy donors. Generated by immunoSEQ multiplex PCR, the TCRdb table keeps only in-frame clones and is missing some. The table lists roughly 170,000 clones, around 78% of them singletons, with around 0.71% in the top ten. The sequencing input was PBMCs. These receptors were obtained from a female donor in good health and CMV-seronegative. Each CDR3 is given with its conserved first and last residue. The order of the fields is CDR3 DNA, CDR3 protein, clone size, D gene, V gene, J gene. The D gene is left open where the match is weak. Some rows have no size entry. The others give once, few or many, or a class for an expanded clone.

CDR3 DNA: TGCGCCAGCAGCCAGGCCTGGGGACAGCTCTATGGCTACACCTTC
CDR3 protein: CASSQAWGQLYGYTF
clone size: NA
D gene: TRBD1
V gene: TRBV4-1
J gene: TRBJ1-2

CDR3 DNA: TGCAGCGTTCCTCGAGGGACTAGCGGGGGCTACGAGCAGTACTTC
CDR3 protein: CSVPRGTSGGYEQYF
clone size: NA
D gene: TRBD2
V gene: TRBV29-1
J gene: TRBJ2-7

CDR3 DNA: TGTGCCAGTAGTATCTGGGACAGTACTTATAATTCACCCCTCCACTTT
CDR3 protein: CASSIWDSTYNSPLHF
clone size: NA
D gene: TRBD1
V gene: TRBV19
J gene: TRBJ1-6

CDR3 DNA: TGTGCCAGCACCCTAGGGGGGACAGGTAGGGACGAGCAGTACTTC
CDR3 protein: CASTLGGTGRDEQYF
clone size: NA
D gene: TRBD1
V gene: TRBV5-4
J gene: TRBJ2-7

CDR3 DNA: TGTGCCAGCAGCTTATTTAGGGGCGGCTTCACAGATACGCAGTATTTT
CDR3 protein: CASSLFRGGFTDTQYF
clone size: once
D gene: NA
V gene: TRBV7-6
J gene: TRBJ2-3

CDR3 DNA: TGCGCCAGCAGCCAACGACTAGCGGGAGGCAATGAGCAGTTCTTC
CDR3 protein: CASSQRLAGGNEQFF
clone size: NA
D gene: TRBD2
V gene: TRBV4-3
J gene: TRBJ2-1

CDR3 DNA: TGTGCCAGCAGAGAGGGGACAAGACTTTATTGGCATTTT
CDR3 protein: CASREGTRLYWHF
clone size: few
D gene: NA
V gene: TRBV6-5
J gene: TRBJ1-5

CDR3 DNA: TGCGCCAGCAGCCAAACGGGACTAGCGGGAGGAACCTCCTACAATGAGCAGTTCTTC
CDR3 protein: CASSQTGLAGGTSYNEQFF
clone size: few
D gene: TRBD2
V gene: TRBV4-1
J gene: TRBJ2-1

CDR3 DNA: TGTGCCTGGAGTGTCTCCAGCTCTGGAAACACCATATATTTT
CDR3 protein: CAWSVSSSGNTIYF
clone size: NA
D gene: NA
V gene: TRBV30
J gene: TRBJ1-3

CDR3 DNA: TGTGCCAGCAGCGAAACGTCCGGGACAGGGGGCCAGCCCCAGCATTTT
CDR3 protein: CASSETSGTGGQPQHF
clone size: NA
D gene: TRBD1
V gene: TRBV2
J gene: TRBJ1-5

CDR3 DNA: TGTGCCAGCAGTAATCAGGGGCAGCCCCAGCATTTT
CDR3 protein: CASSNQGQPQHF
clone size: NA
D gene: NA
V gene: TRBV27
J gene: TRBJ1-5

CDR3 DNA: TGTGCCAGCAGCGTGGGGCCTTCTTTTTCTAGCACAGATACGCAGTATTTT
CDR3 protein: CASSVGPSFSSTDTQYF
clone size: NA
D gene: NA
V gene: TRBV7-2
J gene: TRBJ2-3

CDR3 DNA: TGTGCCAGCAGCTTAGGACCCGGGGGAACAGATACGCAGTATTTT
CDR3 protein: CASSLGPGGTDTQYF
clone size: NA
D gene: NA
V gene: TRBV11-2
J gene: TRBJ2-3

CDR3 DNA: TGTGCCAGCAGTCCCGGGACAGGGCCCTACGAGCAGTACTTC
CDR3 protein: CASSPGTGPYEQYF
clone size: NA
D gene: TRBD1
V gene: TRBV6-5
J gene: TRBJ2-7

CDR3 DNA: TGCAGCGTATTCCGGGGGTCCTCCACTGAAGCTTTCTTT
CDR3 protein: CSVFRGSSTEAFF
clone size: NA
D gene: NA
V gene: TRBV29-1
J gene: TRBJ1-1

CDR3 DNA: TGCAGTCTCCCGGACAGCTTGTATGGCTACACCTTC
CDR3 protein: CSLPDSLYGYTF
clone size: NA
D gene: NA
V gene: TRBV29-1
J gene: TRBJ1-2

CDR3 DNA: TGTGCCAGCAGCTTCCCAGCGGGAGGCACAGATACGCAGTATTTT
CDR3 protein: CASSFPAGGTDTQYF
clone size: NA
D gene: TRBD2
V gene: TRBV7-3
J gene: TRBJ2-3

CDR3 DNA: TGTGCCAGTCGGCCTATGGACAGGGGGCAATATCAGCCCCAGCATTTT
CDR3 protein: CASRPMDRGQYQPQHF
clone size: few
D gene: TRBD1
V gene: TRBV19
J gene: TRBJ1-5